This T cell receptor (beta chain) was recorded in a study of T cells in Graves' hyperthyroidism and ophthalmopathy (dated by TCRdb to between 2018 and 2021). Some background on the complete study: Peripheral blood was sampled at the time of initial diagnosis, prior to any treatment. The study also compared thyroid tissue and blood T-cell repertoires from several Graves' hyperthyroidism patients. According to the paper, TCR Vbeta CDR3 sequencing was carried out on about 140 peripheral blood samples, which came from 40 to 45 ophthalmopathy, some 73 hyperthyroidism and roughly 17 progressor patients. The 100 or so discovery patients were randomly split 7:3 into training and test sets. TCR V-J signatures able to tell the groups apart were searched for in a discovery cohort of more than 90 patients, of whom over 40 had Graves' ophthalmopathy and 57 had stable Graves' hyperthyroidism. Following sampling, methimazole starting at 30 mg daily was given to hyperthyroidism patients, and high-dose intravenous methylprednisolone was given to ophthalmopathy patients. Whether ophthalmopathy could be predicted prospectively was tested in an independent validation cohort made up of under 20 hyperthyroidism patients plus 17 patients who later progressed to ophthalmopathy.

A remark on this clonotype: The antigen it recognizes is unknown. Base-call qualities are not available, and no considerably larger clone is one nucleotide away.

The paper as a whole reports these results and caveats: Blood samples also contained most of the expanded thyroid clonotypes (frequency above 0.001), which suggests that blood repertoires may reflect thyroid immune responses. During validation, the model predicted progression to ophthalmopathy a median of approximately 6.5 months ahead of onset, with 70.59% sensitivity and 72% to 85% specificity. Sample size was not statistically predetermined, and blinding of investigators to group allocation was not performed. Ophthalmopathy was separated from stable hyperthyroidism by a 13 V-J signature model, with 85% to 90% sensitivity and 81% to 82% specificity obtained in cross-validation and 80%/75% obtained in testing.

Stable Graves' hyperthyroidism was defined as no progression to ophthalmopathy during 18 months of follow-up. Hyperthyroidism patients were newly diagnosed, with disease duration under 2 months, and aged 18 to 65 years. The study excluded patients with uncontrolled infections, other autoimmune diseases, pregnancy or lactation. Diagnoses relied on clinical symptoms, serum thyroxine and TRAb, thyroid ultrasound and orbital computed tomography. PBMCs were isolated from more than 9 ml of fresh peripheral blood by Ficoll-Paque density gradient centrifugation. Total RNA was extracted with Trizol reagent, and quality was checked on an Agilent 2100 Bioanalyzer. TCR beta CDR3 regions were amplified from RNA transcripts. A first-round RT-PCR of the TCR CDR3 used the HTBI primer set with the Qiagen OneStep RT-PCR kit. Libraries were constructed in a second round of multiplex PCR, after which size selection and purification were performed. The libraries were sequenced on an Illumina HiSeq2000 using paired-end 100 bp reads. The source study handled its data this way. Raw data were processed with SOAPnuke, discarding reads with adapters, uncalled bases, mean Phred below 15, or no exact constant-primer or identifier match. High-quality paired reads were merged with COPE v1.2.5, and unique nucleotide sequences were defined as clonotypes. Clonotypes were aligned to IMGT TRBV, TRBD and TRBJ reference segments using MiTCR v1.1. The analysis included only V-J combinations with a frequency above 0.0001, which together covered 99% to 99.2% of the repertoires. The TCS score was defined as the ratio of F50 (clonal expansion) to E x V (chaos), calculated using BLOSUM62-based TCRdist between CDR3 peptides within each V-J. Welch's t-statistics and random forest reduced roughly 500 V-J features to 10 to 15, which were used in a naive Bayes classifier (R e1071). The raw public reads went through TCRdb reprocessing: fastp at Q25, MiXCR clone calling, in-frame beta chains kept. Here each entry gathers all rows of one CDR3 protein and keeps the most common genes and DNA. TCRdb's processing, not the study's, gives the V and J calls here. The sample table lists 700,000 or so distinct CDR3 sequences, 16% of them with a count of one. The top ten constitute around 7.7% of the sample.

V sheds 4 bases and J sheds 3 bases, leaving 15 bases between their ends. Counted from cysteine to phenylalanine, this CDR3 has 15 amino acids. Only the CDR3 part of the read is kept: 45 bases, read in frame from the first base. This TCR derives from a man aged 18 to 29 with Graves' hyperthyroidism. The specimen sequenced was blood. The receptor chain draws on TRBV12-3 or TRBV12-4 and TRBJ1-1, and perhaps TRBD1 as D gene, on 6 matching bases. The encoded CDR3 is CASSSDRRGHTEAFF. The DNA sequence is as follows: TGTGCCAGCAGTTCGGACCGCAGGGGACACACTGAAGCTTTCTTT.